Listed below are T cell receptor beta chains from one sample, sequenced in a study of PD-L1 blockade in urothelial cancer. The method was immunoSEQ multiplex PCR; TCRdb's version includes in-frame clones alone and lacks a portion of them. The table records about 91,000 clones, less than 85% of them present only once. The material sequenced was PBMCs, taken around atezolizumab (anti-PD-L1) treatment. The receptors shown here come from a man in his 70s with urothelial cancer. Both conserved end residues are part of each CDR3. D genes are given only for firm matches. Clone size is not always given. Where it is, it says once, few, many or a class for expanded clones.

J	size	V	length	D	CDR3	DNA
TRBJ2-7	-	TRBV6-1	14	TRBD2	CASRGLADSYEQYF	TGTGCCAGCAGGGGACTAGCCGACTCCTACGAGCAGTACTTC
TRBJ2-2	-	TRBV7-2	15	TRBD1	CASSSRRGLAGELFF	TGTGCCAGCAGCTCCCGAAGGGGGCTGGCCGGGGAGCTGTTTTTT
TRBJ1-3	-	TRBV2	16	-	CASSLDYEISGNTIYF	TGTGCCAGCAGCCTAGATTACGAGATCTCTGGAAACACCATATATTTT
TRBJ2-2	once	TRBV30	14	-	CAWKAGALPGELFF	TGTGCCTGGAAGGCAGGGGCGCTACCCGGGGAGCTGTTTTTT
TRBJ2-7	-	TRBV7-6	14	TRBD1	CASSMTGQGYEQYF	TGTGCCAGCAGCATGACCGGACAGGGCTACGAGCAGTACTTC
TRBJ2-7	-	TRBV5-4	15	-	CASAQGRVPLYEQYF	TGTGCCAGCGCTCAGGGTAGGGTTCCCCTTTACGAGCAGTACTTC
TRBJ1-4	-	TRBV5-5	15	TRBD1	CASSPHRGSNEKLFF	TGTGCCAGCAGCCCCCACAGGGGGTCTAATGAAAAACTGTTTTTT
TRBJ2-2	-	TRBV7-9	12	-	CASSPNTGELFF	TGTGCCAGCAGCCCAAACACCGGGGAGCTGTTTTTT
TRBJ1-2	-	TRBV9	15	TRBD1	CASSVGPGGGYGYTF	TGTGCCAGCAGCGTAGGACCAGGGGGCGGCTATGGCTACACCTTC
TRBJ2-7	-	TRBV21-1	19	-	CASSKTRGTSGRRDYEQYF	TGTGCCAGCAGCAAAACGAGGGGGACTAGCGGGAGAAGGGACTACGAGCAGTACTTC
TRBJ1-3	-	TRBV28	16	TRBD1	CASSSTGGTPVNTIYF	TGTGCCAGCAGTTCGACAGGGGGCACGCCCGTAAACACCATATATTTT
TRBJ2-7	-	TRBV5-4	15	TRBD1	CASSPAGTGIYEQYF	TGTGCCAGCAGCCCAGCAGGGACAGGAATCTACGAGCAGTACTTC
TRBJ2-5	-	TRBV7-7	14	-	CASSLGRREETQYF	TGTGCTAGCAGCTTAGGGAGGCGGGAAGAGACCCAGTACTTC
TRBJ2-5	-	TRBV25-1	15	TRBD2	CASSEYGGSGETQYF	TGTGCCAGCAGTGAATACGGCGGGAGTGGAGAGACCCAGTACTTC
TRBJ2-7	few	TRBV23-1	15	TRBD2	CASSQDSAGGYEQYF	TGCGCCAGCAGTCAAGACTCAGCGGGAGGGTACGAGCAGTACTTC
TRBJ2-5	-	TRBV7-8	15	TRBD1	CASSLPGTGIETQYF	TGTGCCAGCAGCCTTCCCGGGACAGGGATTGAGACCCAGTACTTC
TRBJ2-7	-	TRBV5-6	15	TRBD2	CASSFGRERPYEQYF	TGTGCCAGCAGCTTCGGGCGGGAGCGTCCCTACGAGCAGTACTTC
TRBJ1-1	-	TRBV6-1	14	TRBD1	CAIQTTGGSTEAFF	TGTGCCATCCAAACGACAGGGGGCAGCACTGAAGCTTTCTTT
TRBJ2-3	-	TRBV5-1	15	-	CASSFKGSLTDTQYF	TGCGCCAGCAGCTTCAAGGGGTCCCTCACAGATACGCAGTATTTT
TRBJ2-2	-	TRBV10-3	17	TRBD2	CAISPLAGGLDTGELFF	TGTGCCATCAGTCCTCTGGCGGGGGGGTTAGACACCGGGGAGCTGTTTTTT
TRBJ2-3	-	TRBV7-9	15	TRBD1	CASSSGQGYPDTQYF	TGTGCCAGCAGCTCGGGACAGGGGTACCCAGATACGCAGTATTTT
TRBJ2-7	-	TRBV15	15	-	CATSRVETDSYEQYF	TGTGCCACCAGCAGAGTCGAGACAGATTCCTACGAGCAGTACTTC
TRBJ1-4	-	TRBV7-6	15	-	CASSLAMAVNEKLFF	TGTGCCAGCAGCTTAGCGATGGCAGTAAATGAAAAACTGTTTTTT
TRBJ2-1	-	TRBV19	14	TRBD2	CASSIGLADNEQFF	TGTGCCAGTAGTATTGGGCTAGCGGACAATGAGCAGTTCTTC
TRBJ1-3	-	TRBV10-3	13	TRBD1	CAIMMDRGNTIYF	TGTGCCATCATGATGGACAGGGGAAACACCATATATTTT
TRBJ2-3	-	TRBV11-3	15	-	CASSLAEGAPDTQYF	TGTGCCAGCAGCCTAGCGGAGGGGGCCCCAGATACGCAGTATTTT
TRBJ2-3	few	TRBV5-1	17	TRBD2	CASSLGVVAGSTDTQYF	TGCGCCAGCAGCTTGGGGGTAGTAGCGGGGAGCACAGATACGCAGTATTTT
TRBJ2-1	-	TRBV4-3	13	-	CASSQDRGFEQFF	TGCGCCAGCAGCCAAGATCGGGGATTTGAGCAGTTCTTC
TRBJ1-4	-	TRBV19	14	-	CASSKGSTNEKLFF	TGTGCCAGTAGTAAGGGGTCAACTAATGAAAAACTGTTTTTT
TRBJ1-1	-	TRBV30	13	-	CAWRGRVDIEAFF	TGTGCCTGGAGGGGCAGGGTTGACATTGAAGCTTTCTTT
TRBJ2-7	-	TRBV12-5	18	TRBD2	CASGLSKGLAGKPYEQYF	TGTGCTAGTGGTTTGTCGAAGGGACTAGCGGGGAAACCCTACGAGCAGTACTTC
TRBJ2-3	-	TRBV11-2	17	-	CASSASPTGFSTDTQYF	TGTGCCAGCAGCGCCTCTCCCACAGGGTTTAGCACAGATACGCAGTATTTT
TRBJ1-1	-	TRBV6-5	14	TRBD1	CASSWDRLNTEAFF	TGTGCCAGCAGTTGGGACAGATTGAACACTGAAGCTTTCTTT
TRBJ2-7	-	TRBV4-1	13	-	CASSQERGAEQYF	TGCGCCAGCAGCCAAGAACGGGGGGCCGAGCAGTACTTC
TRBJ1-2	once	TRBV19	15	-	CASSSQGVGAYGYTF	TGTGCCAGTAGTTCACAGGGAGTCGGGGCCTATGGCTACACCTTC
TRBJ2-3	-	TRBV7-7	13	-	CASSPDRTVTQYF	TGTGCTAGCAGCCCCGACAGGACCGTTACGCAGTATTTT
TRBJ1-1	-	TRBV5-4	15	-	CASSFSRGKNTEAFF	TGTGCCAGCAGCTTTTCCCGGGGTAAGAACACTGAAGCTTTCTTT
TRBJ2-7	-	TRBV7-9	13	-	CASSKAGGPEQYF	TGTGCCAGCAGTAAAGCAGGAGGACCCGAGCAGTACTTC
TRBJ2-5	-	TRBV7-2	13	TRBD2	CASSLEGGRSQYF	TGTGCCAGCAGCTTGGAAGGCGGGAGGTCTCAGTACTTC
TRBJ2-7	once	TRBV9	15	TRBD1	CASSVGTGRSYEQYF	TGTGCCAGCAGCGTCGGGACAGGGAGAAGCTACGAGCAGTACTTC
TRBJ1-3	-	TRBV30	17	TRBD1	CACPGQGAINSGNTIYF	TGTGCCTGCCCCGGACAGGGAGCGATCAACTCTGGAAACACCATATATTTT
TRBJ2-7	-	TRBV15	15	TRBD2	CATSRDDSGTYEQYF	TGTGCCACCAGCAGAGATGATAGCGGGACGTACGAGCAGTACTTC
TRBJ2-7	once	TRBV11-3	12	-	CASGGGGGEQYF	TGTGCCAGCGGTGGAGGGGGCGGCGAGCAGTACTTC
TRBJ2-3	-	TRBV29-1	11	-	CSAPGIDTQYF	TGCAGCGCCCCAGGGATCGATACGCAGTATTTT
TRBJ1-5	-	TRBV5-5	15	-	CASSLDPGSNQPQHF	TGTGCCAGCAGCTTGGATCCAGGGAGCAATCAGCCCCAGCATTTT
TRBJ2-3	-	TRBV7-9	15	-	CASSLGAAASDTQYF	TGTGCCAGCAGCTTGGGAGCGGCCGCATCAGATACGCAGTATTTT
TRBJ2-3	-	TRBV9	15	TRBD1	CASSVEGRGLDTQYF	TGTGCCAGCAGCGTAGAGGGCAGGGGGCTAGATACGCAGTATTTT
TRBJ1-1	-	TRBV29-1	13	-	CSVDQGLGTEAFF	TGCAGCGTTGATCAGGGGCTGGGTACTGAAGCTTTCTTT
TRBJ2-1	-	TRBV7-2	15	TRBD2	CASRLTSGSHNEQFF	TGTGCCAGCAGATTAACTAGCGGGAGCCACAATGAGCAGTTCTTC
TRBJ2-1	-	TRBV11-3	16	-	CASSYLTGLAYNEQFF	TGTGCCAGCAGCTACCTCACGGGTCTGGCCTACAATGAGCAGTTCTTC
TRBJ2-3	-	TRBV2	14	TRBD2	CASLLAGDTDTQYF	TGTGCCAGCCTACTAGCGGGGGACACAGATACGCAGTATTTT
TRBJ2-1	-	TRBV2	17	TRBD2	CASSATSGRVGYNEQFF	TGTGCCAGCAGCGCGACTAGCGGGAGAGTGGGCTACAATGAGCAGTTCTTC
TRBJ2-7	-	TRBV11-1	13	TRBD1	CASSFGTAYEQYF	TGTGCCAGCAGCTTCGGGACAGCCTACGAGCAGTACTTC
TRBJ2-5	-	TRBV5-1	15	TRBD1	CASSSPGQGALTQYF	TGCGCCAGCAGCTCTCCGGGACAGGGAGCGTTGACCCAGTACTTC
TRBJ1-3	-	TRBV29-1	14	TRBD1	CSARTGSSGNTIYF	TGCAGCGCCCGGACAGGCAGCTCTGGAAACACCATATATTTT
TRBJ2-1	-	TRBV20-1	11	-	CSGEASDEQFF	TGCAGTGGGGAGGCGTCGGATGAGCAGTTCTTC
TRBJ2-2	few	TRBV4-2	12	-	CASSQLAGELFF	TGTGCCAGCAGCCAACTAGCCGGGGAGCTGTTTTTT
TRBJ2-3	-	TRBV11-1	16	TRBD2	CASSWTAGEVADTQYF	TGTGCCAGCAGCTGGACAGCGGGAGAAGTGGCAGATACGCAGTATTTT
TRBJ2-3	-	TRBV5-6	16	-	CASSKYVLGTTDTQYF	TGTGCCAGCAGCAAATACGTACTAGGGACTACAGATACGCAGTATTTT
TRBJ1-1	-	TRBV6-5	13	TRBD1	CASRTGGIGEAFF	TGTGCCAGCAGGACAGGGGGAATCGGTGAAGCTTTCTTT